The T cell receptor beta chain described here comes from a study of type 1 regulatory T cells. Study context: T-allo10 is a Tr1-enriched, alloantigen-specific CD4 T cell product made in vitro.

MiXCR, applied by TCRdb to the reads, yields one record per CDR3 protein. The profile shows 75,000 to 100,000 distinct CDR3 sequences, around a third of them singletons. CDR1 and CDR2 (germline): SGHDN, FVKESK. The CDR3 length is 15 residues. With V trimmed by 0 bases and J by 2 bases, 4 bases remained unmatched. This rearrangement joins TRBV14 to TRBJ2-7; 7 positions match TRBD1. Material for sequencing was CD4+ T cells, either the whole sample or a sorted fraction (not recorded which). This receptor was obtained from a human donor in good health. The CDR3 loop is CASSQDPGQAYEQYF. In DNA form, the CDR3 reads TGTGCCAGCAGCCAAGATCCCGGACAGGCCTACGAGCAGTACTTC. Variable domain in full (rest from reference TRBV14 and TRBJ2-7): EAGVTQFPSHSVIEKGQTVTLRCDPISGHDNLYWYRRVMGKEIKFLLHFVKESKQDESGMPNNRFLAERTGGTYSTLKVQPAELEDSGVYFCASSQDPGQAYEQYFGPGTRLTVT.